This T cell receptor beta chain was identified in a study of blood T cell repertoires in COVID-19. Background on the study: Sample material is recorded as cDNA or gDNA derived from T cells, B-cell-depleted T cells, or PBMCs.

The participants were between roughly 18 and 100 years old and came from about two dozen US areas. The trim removed 2 bases at V and 2 bases at J, leaving 5 bases unmatched. Per germline, CDR1 SGHTS and CDR2 YDEGEE. CDR3 length: 16 residues. Some clones are missing from TCRdb's copy, which holds only in-frame ones; the method was immunoSEQ multiplex PCR. Of 200,000 to 250,000 clones in the sample, about 80% are singletons; the top ten hold over 12%. The sequence derives from a middle-aged man who had recovered from COVID-19. Sequencing used PBMCs or T cells enriched from blood (not recorded which). The V call is TRBV5-8, the J call TRBJ2-3; 10 nucleotides align to TRBD2. The CDR3 sequence is CASSFGGLAVTDTQYF. As DNA, the CDR3 is TGTGCCAGCAGCTTCGGTGGACTAGCGGTCACAGATACGCAGTATTTT.